The 14 T cell receptor beta chains below were found in one sample sequenced in a study of blood T cell repertoires in COVID-19. TCRdb's table, derived via immunoSEQ multiplex PCR, lists solely in-frame clones and lacks some. The repertoire has 60,000 or so clones, about four fifths of them found once; the top ten carry around 3.7%. The specimen sequenced was peripheral blood. These TCRs come from a woman older than 75 with acute or convalescent COVID-19.

The V call is TRBV7-3, the J call TRBJ2-1; TRBD2 matches at 7 bases. The V segment lost 5 bases and the J segment 0 bases; nucleotides outside the gene matches: 13. The germline V gene encodes CDR1 SGHTA and CDR2 FQGTGA. The CDR3 extends over 18 amino acids. CDR3 in DNA: TGTGCCAGCAGCCCTAACATCCTGCGGGGGAGCTCCTACAATGAGCAGTTCTTC. Translation: CASSPNILRGSSYNEQFF.

The chain combines TRBV3-1 (or the pseudogene TRBV3-2) with TRBJ2-1; tentatively, D is TRBD1 (5 bases). The CDR3 covers 15 residues. Germline V CDR1 and CDR2: LGHDT, YNNKEL (reference sequence). The V end was cut by 4 bases, the J end by 11 bases, with 21 bases between. The CDR3 sequence: CASSPLVGFRVKQFF. CDR3 DNA: TGTGCCAGCAGCCCCCTCGTTGGTTTCAGGGTAAAGCAGTTCTTC.

The V gene is TRBV29-1, the J gene TRBJ2-3; 7 bases fit TRBD2. The V segment lost 5 bases and the J segment 2 bases; nucleotides outside the gene matches: 7. The CDR3 consists of 14 residues. CDR1 is SQVTM and CDR2 is ANQGSEA in the germline V gene. CDR3 sequence (DNA): TGCAGCGTTTGGGAAGCGGGGTTCACAGATACGCAGTATTTT. It encodes CSVWEAGFTDTQYF.

Comments on this clone: At one end the junction does not follow the germline gene, possibly because of a read error. The sample carries other DNA sequences with the same CDR3. The V and J genes are TRBV10-1 and TRBJ1-1; no firm D call. CDR3 size: 12 residues. Germline V gene sequence: CDR1 WNHNN, CDR2 SYGVQD (reference sequence). This chain's CDR3 is CASSESGREAFF. For the CDR3, the DNA is TGCGCCAGCAGTGAGTCAGGGAGAGAAGCCTTCTTT.

The V gene is TRBV18, the J gene TRBJ2-3; 8 nucleotides align to TRBD1. Germline assignment: CDR1 KGHSH and CDR2 LQKENI. The CDR3 is made up of 16 amino acids. The V segment lost 3 bases and the J segment 6 bases; nucleotides outside the gene matches: 11. This CDR3 reads CASSPLSSGGMDTQYF. CDR3 DNA sequence: TGTGCCAGCTCACCCCTCTCGTCAGGGGGCATGGATACGCAGTATTTT.

The chain links TRBV30 to TRBJ2-1; 10 positions match TRBD2. The V gene's germline CDR1 is GTSNPN and CDR2 SVGIG (reference sequence). This CDR3 region has 15 residues. J gave up 4 bases and V 0 bases, and 3 bases lay outside the gene matches. The CDR3 here is CAWSVLAGPYNEQFF. The CDR3 DNA sequence: TGTGCCTGGAGTGTACTAGCGGGGCCATACAATGAGCAGTTCTTC. The whole variable domain, remainder taken from reference TRBV30 and TRBJ2-1, is SQTIHQWPATLVQPVGSPLSLECTVEGTSNPNLYWYRQAAGRGLQLLFYSVGIGQISSEVPQNLSASRPQDRQFILSSKKLLLSDSGFYLCAWSVLAGPYNEQFFGPGTRLTVL.

The rearrangement joins TRBV6-2 or TRBV6-3 to TRBJ2-7, with 7 positions matching TRBD1. The CDR3 sequence is 14 residues long. V was clipped by 0 bases and J by 2 bases; unmatched bases: 1. Per germline, CDR1 MNHEY and CDR2 SVGEGT. CDR3: CASSYSTGPYEQYF. As DNA, the CDR3 is TGTGCCAGCAGTTACTCGACAGGGCCCTACGAGCAGTACTTC.

The chain is built from TRBV5-1 and TRBJ1-5; TRBD1 matches 7 bases. Germline V CDR1 and CDR2: SGHRS, YFSETQ. CDR3 length equals 15 residues. Losses at the gene ends were 4 bases for V and 3 bases for J; bases not matched to a gene: 7. Written as DNA, the CDR3 is TGCGCCAGCAGCCCCGGGACAGTCTCCAATCAGCCCCAGCATTTT. Translation gives CASSPGTVSNQPQHF. The variable domain in full, completed from reference TRBV5-1 and TRBJ1-5, reads KAGVTQTPRYLIKTRGQQVTLSCSPISGHRSVSWYQQTPGQGLQFLFEYFSETQRNKGNFPGRFSGRQFSNSRSEMNVSTLELGDSALYLCASSPGTVSNQPQHFGDGTRLSIL.

The V and J genes are TRBV19 and TRBJ1-2, with 7 bases that match TRBD1. The CDR3 is 13 residues long. With V trimmed by 5 bases and J by 4 bases, 4 bases remained unmatched. Germline assignment: CDR1 LNHDA and CDR2 SQIVND (reference sequence). CDR3 sequence reads: CASSPGTAYGYTF. For the CDR3, the DNA is TGTGCCAGTAGTCCCGGGACAGCCTATGGCTACACCTTC.

Notes on this clone: In the same sample, other DNA sequences code for this CDR3. The chain links TRBV18 to TRBJ2-1; TRBD1 matches at 9 bases. V lost 6 bases and J lost 3; bases outside the gene matches: 6. The germline CDR1 and CDR2 sequences are KGHSH and LQKENI. The length of the CDR3 is 15 residues. CDR3 bases: TGTGCCAGCTCCCCCCGGGACAGGGTCTACAATGAGCAGTTCTTC. This codes for CASSPRDRVYNEQFF. Full variable domain (outside the CDR3, taken from reference TRBV18 and TRBJ2-1): NAGVMQNPRHLVRRRGQEARLRCSPMKGHSHVYWYRQLPEEGLKFMVYLQKENIIDESGMPKERFSAEFPKEGPSILRIQQVVRGDSAAYFCASSPRDRVYNEQFFGPGTRLTVL.

The chain employs TRBV5-4 and TRBJ2-7, with 11 bases aligning to TRBD2. The junction had 6 bases not matched to a gene; V was cut back by 3 bases and J by 4 bases. Germline V gives CDR1 SGHNT, CDR2 YYREEE (reference sequence). The CDR3 is 15 residues long. The CDR3 bases are TGTGCCAGCAGCTCACTAGCGGGAGTGAAGTACGAGCAGTACTTC. It encodes CASSSLAGVKYEQYF.

A few counts support this clone. The chain recombines TRBV19 with TRBJ1-2; 8 nucleotides align to TRBD1. V trimming: 5 bases; J trimming: 4 bases; junction bases outside the gene matches: 9. The CDR3 sequence is 15 residues long. From germline, CDR1 is LNHDA and CDR2 SQIVND (reference sequence). In nucleotides, the CDR3 is TGTGCCAGTAGTCCTAGACAGGGGCCGGGCTATGGCTACACCTTC. Its protein product is CASSPRQGPGYGYTF.

Notes on this clone: Its ends do not fully match the called genes, so a read error is possible. This chain uses TRBV19 with TRBJ1-2; 7 nucleotides align to TRBD1. The germline V gene has CDR1 LNHDA and CDR2 SQIVND (reference sequence). The CDR3 runs to 13 residues. The CDR3 reads CASSIRGQGDVVF. DNA for the CDR3: TGTGCCAGTAGTATAAGGGGCCAGGGGGACGTCGTCTTC.

The chain joins TRBV30 to TRBJ1-2, with 9 bases identical to TRBD1. CDR1 is GTSNPN, CDR2 SVGIG, per germline (reference sequence). The ends lost 3 bases at V and 4 bases at J; junction bases unmatched: 3. The CDR3 is 13 amino acids. The CDR3 coding sequence is TGTGCCTGGAGCCCGGGACAGGGCTATGGCTACACCTTC. Encoded protein: CAWSPGQGYGYTF. The variable domain in full, with the rest retrieved from reference TRBV30 and TRBJ1-2, is SQTIHQWPATLVQPVGSPLSLECTVEGTSNPNLYWYRQAAGRGLQLLFYSVGIGQISSEVPQNLSASRPQDRQFILSSKKLLLSDSGFYLCAWSPGQGYGYTFGSGTRLTVV.